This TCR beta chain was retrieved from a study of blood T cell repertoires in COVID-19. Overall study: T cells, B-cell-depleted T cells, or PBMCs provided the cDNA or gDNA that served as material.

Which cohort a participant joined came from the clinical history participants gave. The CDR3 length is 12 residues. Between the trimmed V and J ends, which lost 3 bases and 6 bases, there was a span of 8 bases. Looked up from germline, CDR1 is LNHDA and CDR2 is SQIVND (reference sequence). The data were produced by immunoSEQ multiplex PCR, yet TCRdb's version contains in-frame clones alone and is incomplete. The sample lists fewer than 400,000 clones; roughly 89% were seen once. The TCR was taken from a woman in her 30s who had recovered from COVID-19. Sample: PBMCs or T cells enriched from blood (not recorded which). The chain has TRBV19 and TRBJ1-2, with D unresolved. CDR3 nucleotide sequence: TGTGCCAGTAGTATGTCAAGCCATGGCTACACCTTC. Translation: CASSMSSHGYTF.